This T cell receptor (beta chain) was recovered during a study of T cell responses to AZD1222 COVID-19 vaccine. Study-level background: Samples with a second dose at about 4 or about 12 weeks were pooled together.

CDR3 length: 11 residues. Germline V gene lookup returns CDR1 SGHAT and CDR2 FQNNGV. V lost 5 bases to trimming and J lost 3 bases, with 4 bases between them. General study findings and limits: Clonal diversity was possibly underestimated, and the donors were mostly white British, with more females. None of the repertoires were sampled until the peak T cell response had passed.

Sequenced by immunoSEQ multiplex PCR; TCRdb stores in-frame clones only, minus some. Of 95,000 to 150,000 clones detected, over 80% appear once; the ten largest clones hold 0.8% to 1.1%. Remarks on this clone: The antigen is not known.

Sequenced here: peripheral blood, sampled on day 0 of AZD1222 vaccination. V usage is TRBV11-2 and J usage is TRBJ2-5; D gene unclear. The receptor was isolated from an adult in good health. CDR3 in amino acids: CASSIKETQYF. The DNA for the CDR3 is TGTGCCAGCAGCATTAAAGAGACCCAGTACTTC. The full variable domain, rest sourced from reference TRBV11-2 and TRBJ2-5, is EAGVAQSPRYKIIEKRQSVAFWCNPISGHATLYWYQQILGQGPKLLIQFQNNGVVDDSQLPKDRFSAERLKGVDSTLKIQPAKLEDSAVYLCASSIKETQYFGPGTRLLVL.